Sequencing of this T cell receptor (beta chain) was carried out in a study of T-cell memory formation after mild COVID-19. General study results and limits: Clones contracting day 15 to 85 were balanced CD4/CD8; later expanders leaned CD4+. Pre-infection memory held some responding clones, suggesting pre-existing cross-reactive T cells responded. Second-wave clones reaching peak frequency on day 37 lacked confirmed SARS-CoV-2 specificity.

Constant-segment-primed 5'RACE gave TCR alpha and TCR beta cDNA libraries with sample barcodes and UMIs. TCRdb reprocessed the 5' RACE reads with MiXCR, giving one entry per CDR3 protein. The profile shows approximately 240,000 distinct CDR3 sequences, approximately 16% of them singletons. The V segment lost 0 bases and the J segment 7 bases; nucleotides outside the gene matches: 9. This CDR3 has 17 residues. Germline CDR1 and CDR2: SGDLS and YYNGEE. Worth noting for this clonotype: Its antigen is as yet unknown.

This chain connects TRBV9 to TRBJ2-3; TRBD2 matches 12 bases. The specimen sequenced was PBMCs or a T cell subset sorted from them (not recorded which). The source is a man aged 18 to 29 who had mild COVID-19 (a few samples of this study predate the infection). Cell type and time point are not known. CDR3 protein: CASSVASSGGARHTQYF. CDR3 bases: TGTGCCAGCAGCGTAGCTTCTAGCGGGGGGGCCCGGCATACGCAGTATTTT.